A single T cell receptor beta chain is shown here with its context. TCRdb reprocessed the 5' RACE reads and keeps a single row for each CDR3 protein, giving no DNA. In total, the table holds roughly 350,000 distinct CDR3 sequences. These data come from a study of T cells expressing NK-cell markers. Whole-study context: Sequencing of TCR beta repertoires drew on sorted CD3+CD56+NKG2C+, CD3+CD56+NKG2C- and CD3+CD56-NKG2C+ T cells.

This CDR3 region has 16 residues. Germline assignment: CDR1 LGHDT and CDR2 YNNKEL (reference sequence). Sequencing used blood T cells: a sorted CD56 or NKG2C T cell subset, CD4+ or CD8+ T cells, or bulk PBMC T cells (not recorded which). This clonotype originated in a man aged 18 to 69 in good health. J is TRBJ2-1 and V is TRBV3-1; TCRdb designates TRBD2, a call that cannot be tested without DNA. The CDR3 reads CASSQAGTSRSNERFF.